This entry concerns a single TCR beta chain. J gave up 4 bases and V 6 bases, and 9 bases lay outside the gene matches. CDR3 length: 15 residues. Germline CDR1 LNHDA, CDR2 SQIVND (reference sequence). Per the study methods: It was from reference gene primer amplification that nucleated cell counts were estimated. Profiling relied on immunoSEQ multiplex PCR, and the TCRdb table lists in-frame clones only, not all of them. V and J calls and clone size are those listed in that table; D and trimming were worked out from the DNA. The top ten hold 4.8% of the sample, which has some 100,000 clones, around nine tenths seen once. The data are from a study of blood T cell repertoires in COVID-19. Study in general: From the United States, Italy and Spain came samples of acute and convalescent COVID-19. From T cells, B-cell-depleted T cells, or PBMCs came the material, which was cDNA or gDNA.

Sequences were obtained from peripheral blood. The chain employs TRBV19 and TRBJ1-1; 9 bases line up with TRBD1. The source is a woman older than 75 with active COVID-19. The CDR3 bases are TGTGCCAGTAGCGATCCGACAGGGGGGAGCACTGAAGCTTTCTTT. This codes for CASSDPTGGSTEAFF.